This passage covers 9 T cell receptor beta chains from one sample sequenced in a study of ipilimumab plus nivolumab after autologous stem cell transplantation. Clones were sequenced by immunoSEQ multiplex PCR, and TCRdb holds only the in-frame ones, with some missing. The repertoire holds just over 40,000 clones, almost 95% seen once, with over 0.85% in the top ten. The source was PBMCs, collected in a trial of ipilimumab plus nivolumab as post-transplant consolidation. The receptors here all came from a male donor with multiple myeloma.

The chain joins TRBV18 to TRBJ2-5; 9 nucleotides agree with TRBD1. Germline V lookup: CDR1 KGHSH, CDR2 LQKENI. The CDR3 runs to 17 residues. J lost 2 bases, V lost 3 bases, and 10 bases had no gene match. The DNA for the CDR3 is TGTGCCAGCTCACCTAACGCGGGACAGGGACCACAAGAGACCCAGTACTTC. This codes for CASSPNAGQGPQETQYF.

The CDR3 loop is CASSQEVARGPETQYF. The CDR3 coding sequence is TGCGCCAGCAGCCAAGAGGTAGCGCGCGGCCCAGAGACCCAGTACTTC. The chain carries TRBV4-1 and TRBJ2-5; TRBD2 is a possible D gene (5 bases). V was trimmed by 0 bases and J by 4 bases, leaving 15 bases between them. CDR1 MGHRA and CDR2 YSYEKL come from the germline V gene. The CDR3 extends over 16 amino acids.

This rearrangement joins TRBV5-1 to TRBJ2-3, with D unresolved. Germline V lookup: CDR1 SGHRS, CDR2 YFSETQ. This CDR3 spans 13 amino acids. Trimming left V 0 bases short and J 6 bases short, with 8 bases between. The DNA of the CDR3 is TGCGCCAGCAGCTTGGACAGCGTTGATACGCAGTATTTT. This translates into CASSLDSVDTQYF.

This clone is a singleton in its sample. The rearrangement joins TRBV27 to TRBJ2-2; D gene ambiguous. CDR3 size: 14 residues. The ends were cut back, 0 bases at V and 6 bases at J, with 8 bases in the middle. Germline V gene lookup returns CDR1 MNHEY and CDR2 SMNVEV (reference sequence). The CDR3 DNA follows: TGTGCCAGCAGTTTATCGATAGTACCCGGGGAGCTGTTTTTT. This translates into CASSLSIVPGELFF.

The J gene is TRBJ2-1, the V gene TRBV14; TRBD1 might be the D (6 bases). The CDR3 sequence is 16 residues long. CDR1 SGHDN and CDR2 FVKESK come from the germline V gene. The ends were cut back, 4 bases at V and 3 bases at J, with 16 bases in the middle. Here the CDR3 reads CASSLRTGTIYNEQFF. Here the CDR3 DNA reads TGTGCCAGCAGCCTTAGAACCGGGACAATCTACAATGAGCAGTTCTTC.

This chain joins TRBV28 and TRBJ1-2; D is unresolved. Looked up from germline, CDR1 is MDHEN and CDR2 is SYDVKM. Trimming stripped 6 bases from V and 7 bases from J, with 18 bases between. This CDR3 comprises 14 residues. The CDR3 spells CASSPMGVVSGYTF. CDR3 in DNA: TGTGCCAGCAGCCCTATGGGAGTCGTCAGTGGCTACACCTTC.

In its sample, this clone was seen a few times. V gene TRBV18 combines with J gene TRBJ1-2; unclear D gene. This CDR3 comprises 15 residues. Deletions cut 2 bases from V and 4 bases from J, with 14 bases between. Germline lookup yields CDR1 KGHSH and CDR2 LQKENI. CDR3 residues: CASSPDLEVGYGYTF. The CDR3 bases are TGTGCCAGCTCACCAGACCTCGAGGTTGGCTATGGCTACACCTTC.

This CDR3 reads CSVEDRGKSYTF. As DNA, the CDR3 is TGCAGCGTTGAAGATCGCGGAAAGAGCTACACCTTC. J is TRBJ1-2 and V is TRBV29-1, with no clear D. CDR3 length: 12 amino acids. V lost 0 bases and J 9 bases, leaving 11 bases between the germline ends. Germline V gene sequence: CDR1 SQVTM, CDR2 ANQGSEA.

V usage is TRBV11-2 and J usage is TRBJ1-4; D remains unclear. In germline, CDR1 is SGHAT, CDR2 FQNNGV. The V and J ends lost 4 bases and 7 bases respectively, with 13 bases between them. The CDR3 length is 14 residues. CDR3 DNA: TGTGCCAGCAGCTCCCAGCGAGGTTTTGAAAAACTGTTTTTT. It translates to CASSSQRGFEKLFF.